The 2 T cell receptor beta chains in this list originate from one sample, sequenced in a study of technical replicates of blood from a handful of donors. Clones were read by immunoSEQ multiplex PCR, and TCRdb kept only the in-frame ones, dropping some. The sample carries around 13,000 clones, roughly 94% recorded once. Source material: PBMCs. The receptors were gathered from a human donor in good health.

The V and J genes are TRBV5-1 and TRBJ1-1; no firm D call. Germline V lookup: CDR1 SGHRS, CDR2 YFSETQ. V lost 4 bases, J lost 2 bases, and 15 bases lay in between. The CDR3 runs 15 residues. CDR3 bases: TGCGCCAGCAGCCCCTTGTCAGTCATTAACACTGAAGCTTTCTTT. As protein: CASSPLSVINTEAFF.

The CDR3, as DNA: TGTGCCAGCAGCTGGGGACTAGCGGAGACCTACGAGCAGTACTTC. It is translated as CASSWGLAETYEQYF. The chain recombines TRBV5-6 with TRBJ2-7; 11 nucleotides line up with TRBD2. Germline CDR1 is SGHDT and CDR2 is YYEEEE. The length of the CDR3 is 15 residues. Trimming at V came to 3 bases and at J to 2 bases, leaving 4 bases not matched to a gene.